The T cell receptor (beta chain) under discussion was sequenced for a study of blood T cell repertoires in COVID-19 (dated by TCRdb to between 2020 and 2021). A note on the overall study: Samples from collaborators originated in the United States, Italy and Spain and spanned both the acute and convalescent phases of COVID-19. The prospective study material was composed of cDNA or gDNA derived from T cells, B-cell-depleted T cells, or PBMCs. Deeply sampled blood TCRbeta repertoires from subjects exposed to, actively infected with, or recovered from COVID-19 were included in the dataset. The repertoires were released in a freely available public database intended as a resource for research on the immune response to SARS-CoV-2. The samples were drawn from the first 160 participants of the ongoing ImmuneRACE study and from 1,200 or so subjects provided by 6 global collaborators. A de-identified subject ID, COVID-19 status, age in years and sex were almost always included in the sample metadata. HLA class I and class II types, where available, came from metadata supplied by the sample provider rather than from assay-based typing.

TCRbeta CDR3 regions were amplified from genomic DNA using the immunoSEQ Assay, a bias-controlled multiplex PCR. Regarding the original processing steps: The number of nucleated cells in each sample was estimated from the amplification of reference gene primers within the assay. To quantify the absolute abundance of each unique TCRbeta CDR3 rearrangement, sequence reads were collapsed and filtered. For each sample, productive Simpson clonality was calculated as the square root of Simpson's diversity index over productive rearrangements. TCRdb retrieved this table from immuneACCESS and kept in-frame rearrangements only. Not all clones are present; in checked studies, unresolved V genes account for under half, and no reason is known for the remainder. V, J and clone size reflect that table, while D and trimming were determined from the DNA. Recorded for this sample are under 100,000 clones; over 75% of them occurred a single time. 4% to 6% of the sample is held by the ten biggest clonotypes.

Paper-wide results and their limitations: The quantity of clinical and demographic metadata differed by source and by participant and was supplied without curation.

A remark on this clone: Its antigen remains undetermined. No clone much larger than this one lies a single base away; base qualities are absent.

From V the trimming removes 5 bases and from J it removes 4 bases, while the gene matches leave 4 bases of the junction unaccounted for. Counted from cysteine to phenylalanine, this CDR3 has 15 amino acids. The read is trimmed to its CDR3 DNA, 45 bases read in frame from base 1. As encoded in the germline V gene (reference sequence), CDR1 is LNHDA while CDR2 is SQIVND. Whole blood was collected in K2EDTA tubes by collaborating institutions according to the institutions' own protocols. For TCRbeta analysis, collaborator samples were shipped as frozen whole blood, as isolated PBMCs, or as DNA extracted from either sample type.

The V and J segments used are TRBV19 and TRBJ2-7, and TRBD2 matches 14 of the central bases. The sequencing input was peripheral blood. This clonotype originated in a man in his forties or fifties with acute or convalescent COVID-19. The CDR3 amino acid sequence is: CASSAGLAGGYEQYF. Read as DNA, the sequence is TGTGCCAGTAGTGCTGGACTAGCGGGAGGATACGAGCAGTACTTC. The entire variable domain, with the stretches around the CDR3 drawn from the reference TRBV19 and TRBJ2-7 proteins, is DGGITQSPKYLFRKEGQNVTLSCEQNLNHDAMYWYRQDPGQGLRLIYYSQIVNDFQKGDIAEGYSVSREKKESFPLTVTSAQKNPTAFYLCASSAGLAGGYEQYFGPGTRLTVT.